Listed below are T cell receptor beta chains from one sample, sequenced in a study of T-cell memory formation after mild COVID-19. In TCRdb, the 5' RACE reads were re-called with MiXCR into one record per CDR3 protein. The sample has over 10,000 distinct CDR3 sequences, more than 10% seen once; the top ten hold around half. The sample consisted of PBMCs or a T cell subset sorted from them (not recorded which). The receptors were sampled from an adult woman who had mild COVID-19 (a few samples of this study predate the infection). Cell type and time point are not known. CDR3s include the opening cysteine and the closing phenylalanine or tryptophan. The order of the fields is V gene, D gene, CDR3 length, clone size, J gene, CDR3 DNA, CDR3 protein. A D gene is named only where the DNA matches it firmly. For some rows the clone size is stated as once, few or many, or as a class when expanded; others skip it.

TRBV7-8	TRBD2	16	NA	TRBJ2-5	TGTGCCAGCAGCTCAAGAGCGCGAGCGGGGGAAGAGACCCAGTACTTC	CASSSRARAGEETQYF
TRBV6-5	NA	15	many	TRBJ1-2	TGTGCCAGCAGTTACTCGCTGACAGAACTTTATGGCTACACCTTC	CASSYSLTELYGYTF
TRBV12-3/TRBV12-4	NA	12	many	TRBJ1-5	TGTGCCAGCAGCCACGCGGGACAGCCCCAGCATTTT	CASSHAGQPQHF
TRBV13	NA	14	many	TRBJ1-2	TGTGCCAGCACCGAAGAGCCCGCTAACTATGGCTACACCTTC	CASTEEPANYGYTF
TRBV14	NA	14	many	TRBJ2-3	TGTGCCAACACGGACACCCCAAGCACAGATACGCAGTATTTT	CANTDTPSTDTQYF
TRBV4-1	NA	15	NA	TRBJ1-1	TGCGCCAGCAGCCAAGGTAGAGGAAGGGGCACTGAAGCTTTCTTT	CASSQGRGRGTEAFF
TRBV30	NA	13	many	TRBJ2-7	TGTGCCTGGAGTCCACCATTTCGGGCCTCGGCGGGCTTC	CAWSPPFRASAGF
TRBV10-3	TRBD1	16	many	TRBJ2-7	TGTGCCATCAGTCCGCCCGACAGGGGAAAAGACTACGAGCAGTACTTC	CAISPPDRGKDYEQYF
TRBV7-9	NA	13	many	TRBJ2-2	TGTGCCAGCCCGGAGCGGGACACCGGGGAGCTGTTTTTT	CASPERDTGELFF
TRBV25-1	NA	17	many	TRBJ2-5	TGTGCCAGCAGTGAACCCCAGCAGTGGGGGGCAGGGGAGACCCAGTACTTC	CASSEPQQWGAGETQYF
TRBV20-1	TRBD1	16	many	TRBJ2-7	TGCAGTGCTAGAGATAGGAGCCCGGGACAGCACTACGAGCAGTACTTC	CSARDRSPGQHYEQYF
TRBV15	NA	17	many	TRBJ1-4	TGTGCCACCAGCAGAGACTGGGTTCTAAGCGGTGATGAAAAACTGTTTTTT	CATSRDWVLSGDEKLFF
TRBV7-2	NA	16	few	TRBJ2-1	TGTGCCAGCAGCTTATTAGGAACGAGCTCCTACAATGAGCAGTTCTTC	CASSLLGTSSYNEQFF
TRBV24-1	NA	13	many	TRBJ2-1	TGTGCCACCAGTGATCAGCCCTACAATGAGCAGTTCTTC	CATSDQPYNEQFF
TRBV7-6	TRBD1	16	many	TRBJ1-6	TGTGCCAGCAGCTTAGGGTCCGGACAGGGAGGTTCACCCCTCCACTTT	CASSLGSGQGGSPLHF
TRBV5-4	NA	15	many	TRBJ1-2	TGTGCCAGCAGCCGTTCGTCGGGGAGTATTGATGGCTACACCTTC	CASSRSSGSIDGYTF
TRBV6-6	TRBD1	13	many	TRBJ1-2	TGTGCCAGCAGTAAGGGACAGGGGAACGGCTACACCTTC	CASSKGQGNGYTF
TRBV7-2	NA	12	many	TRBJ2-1	TGTGCCAGCAGCTTAGCAGGGCGGGAGCAGTTCTTC	CASSLAGREQFF
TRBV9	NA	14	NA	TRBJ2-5	TGTGCCAGCAGCGTAGAAGGGTTTTCCTACGACCAGTACTTC	CASSVEGFSYDQYF
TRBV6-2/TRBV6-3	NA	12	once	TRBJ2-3	TGTGCCAGCGGCGGGTCCCAAGATACGCAGTATTTT	CASGGSQDTQYF
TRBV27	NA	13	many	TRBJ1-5	TGTGCCAGCGCTGGGTGGAAGAATCAGCCCCAGCATTTT	CASAGWKNQPQHF
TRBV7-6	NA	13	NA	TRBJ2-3	TGTGCCAGCAGCTTAGAGATCACAGATACGCAGTATTTT	CASSLEITDTQYF
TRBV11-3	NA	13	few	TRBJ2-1	TGTGCCAGCACCCGGGACGGAAACAATGAGCAGTTCTTC	CASTRDGNNEQFF
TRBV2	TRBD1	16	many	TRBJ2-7	TGTGCCAGCAGTGATTGGGACAGGGTGGAAACCTACGAGCAGTACTTC	CASSDWDRVETYEQYF
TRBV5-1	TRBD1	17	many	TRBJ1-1	TGCGCCAGCAGCTTGAGGGGACAGGGGAATAAGAACACTGAAGCTTTCTTT	CASSLRGQGNKNTEAFF
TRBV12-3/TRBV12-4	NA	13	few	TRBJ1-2	TGTGCCAGCCTGAGGACCTTTGGGGATGGCTACACCTTC	CASLRTFGDGYTF
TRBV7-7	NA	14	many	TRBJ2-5	TGTGCTAGCAGCTTACTTCCGGTCCAAGAGACCCAGTACTTC	CASSLLPVQETQYF
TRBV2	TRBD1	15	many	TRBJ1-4	TGTGCCAGCAGTGAAAGGGACAGGGGCGACGAAAAACTGTTTTTT	CASSERDRGDEKLFF
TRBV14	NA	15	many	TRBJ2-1	TGTGCCAGCAGCAGTTGGGGCAGTCCCCGTAATGAGCAGTTCTTC	CASSSWGSPRNEQFF
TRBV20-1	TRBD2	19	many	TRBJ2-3	TGCAGTGCTAGAGGACTAGCGGGGGGGCCTTATATTGGCACAGATACGCAGTATTTT	CSARGLAGGPYIGTDTQYF
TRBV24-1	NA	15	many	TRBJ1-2	TGTGCCACCAGTGATTTGGAGGGGGGTAACTATGGCTACACCTTC	CATSDLEGGNYGYTF
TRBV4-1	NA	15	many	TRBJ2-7	TGCGCCAGCAGCCAAGAGACCCTAGAGGCCTACGAGCAGTACTTC	CASSQETLEAYEQYF
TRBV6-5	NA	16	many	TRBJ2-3	TGTGCCAGCAGTTTGAGGACAATCCCTAGCACAGATACGCAGTATTTT	CASSLRTIPSTDTQYF
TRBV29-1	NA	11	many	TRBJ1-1	TGCAGCGTTGGGCAAAACACTGAAGCTTTCTTT	CSVGQNTEAFF
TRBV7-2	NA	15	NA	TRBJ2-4	TGTGCCAGCAGCTTAGCCAGGGATGGCAAAAACATTCAGTACTTC	CASSLARDGKNIQYF
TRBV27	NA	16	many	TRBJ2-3	TGTGCCAGCAATATGGGTTGGGGGGGCGCCACAGATACGCAGTATTTT	CASNMGWGGATDTQYF
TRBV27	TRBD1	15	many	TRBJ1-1	TGTGCCAGCAGGATAGATAGGACAGGGTGGACTGAAGCTTTCTTT	CASRIDRTGWTEAFF
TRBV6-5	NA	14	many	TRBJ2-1	TGTGCCAGCAGCCTGTTTGAGGGCACCAATGAGCAGTTCTTC	CASSLFEGTNEQFF
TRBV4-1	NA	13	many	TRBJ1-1	TGCGCCAGCAGCCAAGATCTTGGGACTGAAGCTTTCTTT	CASSQDLGTEAFF
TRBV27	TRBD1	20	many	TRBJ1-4	TGTGCCAGCAGTTTAGAGGGTCAGGGGGCTAGGTATGCAACTAATGAAAAACTGTTTTTT	CASSLEGQGARYATNEKLFF
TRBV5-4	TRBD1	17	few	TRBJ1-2	TGTGCCAGCAGGACAGGGGGGACAGCAGAATCTAACTATGGCTACACCTTC	CASRTGGTAESNYGYTF
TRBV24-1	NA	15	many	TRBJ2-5	TGTGCCACCAGTGATGAACGGACTAACCAAGAGACCCAGTACTTC	CATSDERTNQETQYF